Listed below are T cell receptor beta chains from one sample, sequenced in a study of Ad26.COV2.S vaccination and SARS-CoV-2 variants. The method was immunoSEQ multiplex PCR; TCRdb's version includes in-frame clones alone and lacks a portion of them. The data show 350,000 to 450,000 clones, about 91% seen once. Sequenced here: peripheral blood, sampled after recovery from COVID-19. These receptors were collected from a human donor who had recovered from COVID-19. Each CDR3 is given with its conserved first and last residue. D genes are given only for firm matches. Clone size is given for some rows only: seen once, a few or many times, or a class if the clone is expanded.

j_call v_call clone_size d_call cdr3_aa cdr3_nt
TRBJ1-1 TRBV10-3 NA NA CAISEAMNTEAFF TGTGCCATCAGTGAGGCCATGAACACTGAAGCTTTCTTT
TRBJ1-1 TRBV3-1/TRBV3-2 NA NA CASSQESLPSRAEAFF TGTGCCAGCAGCCAAGAGTCCCTCCCGTCAAGGGCTGAAGCTTTCTTT
TRBJ1-1 TRBV25-1 once NA CASSPPTVPEAFF TGTGCCTCCTCCCCCCCCACCGTACCTGAAGCTTTCTTT
TRBJ2-1 TRBV5-1 NA NA CASSLERLGGTDEQFF TGCGCCAGCAGCTTGGAGAGACTAGGAGGAACCGATGAGCAGTTCTTC
TRBJ1-2 TRBV29-1 NA TRBD1 CSVAGQVIADGYTF TGCAGCGTTGCCGGACAGGTGATTGCGGACGGCTACACCTTC
TRBJ2-5 TRBV7-2 NA NA CASSRTNQETQYF TGTGCCAGCAGCCGGACTAACCAAGAGACCCAGTACTTC
TRBJ1-1 TRBV20-1 once NA CSASVSGFVNTEAFF TGCAGTGCTAGTGTAAGTGGATTTGTGAACACTGAAGCTTTCTTT
TRBJ2-3 TRBV5-8 NA NA CASSLGSITDTQYF TGTGCCAGCAGCTTGGGCAGTATAACGGATACGCAGTATTTT
TRBJ1-3 TRBV3-1/TRBV3-2 few NA CASSQPQGGNTIYF TGTGCCAGCAGCCAACCACAGGGTGGAAACACCATATATTTT
TRBJ2-3 TRBV24-1 NA TRBD1 CATSQGAEDTQYF TGTGCCACCAGCCAGGGGGCAGAAGATACGCAGTATTTT
TRBJ1-1 TRBV5-4 NA TRBD1 CAIGGQGGSEAFF TGTGCCATTGGGGGGCAGGGGGGCTCTGAAGCTTTCTTT
TRBJ1-6 TRBV4-1 NA TRBD1 CASSRDRGDSPLHF TGCGCCAGCAGCCGGGACAGGGGTGATTCACCCCTCCACTTT
TRBJ2-7 TRBV29-1 NA NA CSVGPGTGAYEQYF TGCAGCGTTGGGCCGGGAACAGGAGCCTACGAGCAGTACTTC
TRBJ1-1 TRBV5-1 NA TRBD1 CASSLVGRGDRNTEAFF TGCGCCAGCAGCTTGGTGGGGAGGGGGGACAGGAACACTGAAGCTTTCTTT
TRBJ2-7 TRBV9 NA NA CASSVDWRSEQYF TGTGCCAGCAGCGTAGATTGGCGGAGCGAGCAGTACTTC
TRBJ1-1 TRBV2 NA TRBD1 CASSETGEGSEAFF TGTGCCAGCAGTGAGACAGGGGAAGGGTCTGAAGCTTTCTTT
TRBJ1-1 TRBV27 NA NA CASSPEGWRTEAFF TGTGCCAGCAGTCCGGAAGGGTGGAGGACTGAAGCTTTCTTT
TRBJ2-5 TRBV18 NA NA CASSPMDRKETQYF TGTGCCAGCTCACCAATGGACAGAAAAGAGACCCAGTACTTC
TRBJ1-2 TRBV6-6 few TRBD1 CASSRGQGIESYTF TGTGCCAGCAGTCGCGGACAGGGAATAGAGAGCTACACCTTC
TRBJ2-1 TRBV14 NA TRBD1 CASSQERDRGFGEQFF TGTGCCAGCAGCCAAGAACGGGACAGGGGATTCGGTGAGCAGTTCTTC
TRBJ1-2 TRBV12-3/TRBV12-4 NA TRBD1 CASSFQGVAGYTF TGTGCCAGCAGTTTCCAGGGGGTTGCTGGCTACACCTTC
TRBJ1-4 TRBV12-3/TRBV12-4 NA NA CASRGTNEKLFF TGTGCCAGCCGGGGAACTAATGAAAAACTGTTTTTT
TRBJ1-2 TRBV4-1 NA NA CASSQVTANYGYTF TGCGCCAGCAGCCAAGTGACGGCTAACTATGGCTACACCTTC
TRBJ1-2 TRBV2 NA TRBD1 CASSASGGYGYTF TGTGCCAGCAGTGCTTCAGGGGGCTATGGCTACACCTTC
TRBJ2-5 TRBV25-1 once TRBD2 CASSPRTSGPQGTQYF TGTGCCAGCAGTCCCCGGACTAGCGGCCCCCAAGGGACCCAGTACTTC
TRBJ1-3 TRBV11-2 NA NA CASSYTVHSGNTIYF TGTGCCAGCAGCTATACCGTACACTCTGGAAACACCATATATTTT
TRBJ1-6 TRBV5-6 NA NA CASSLGRQGVSPLHF TGTGCCAGCAGCTTGGGGAGACAAGGGGTGTCACCCCTCCACTTT
TRBJ1-5 TRBV2 NA TRBD1 CASSVQGGNQPQHF TGTGCCAGCAGTGTACAGGGGGGCAATCAGCCCCAGCATTTT
TRBJ2-7 TRBV18 NA NA CASSPPEDYEQYF TGTGCCAGCTCACCCCCCGAGGACTACGAGCAGTACTTC
TRBJ2-3 TRBV3-1/TRBV3-2 NA TRBD2 CASSRWSSGGPTDTQYF TGTGCCAGCAGCCGCTGGTCTAGCGGGGGGCCCACAGATACGCAGTATTTT
TRBJ2-1 TRBV2 NA NA CASSIEIGEQFF TGTGCCAGCAGCATAGAGATCGGTGAGCAGTTCTTC
TRBJ1-1 TRBV11-2 NA NA CASSLGTRGTEAFF TGTGCCAGCAGCTTAGGTACGAGAGGCACTGAAGCTTTCTTT
TRBJ1-2 TRBV9 few NA CASSVGQLPNYGYTF TGTGCCAGCAGCGTAGGACAACTTCCTAACTATGGCTACACCTTC
TRBJ2-4 TRBV20-1 NA NA CSATDRNIQYF TGCAGTGCTACGGACAGAAACATTCAGTACTTC
TRBJ1-2 TRBV3-1/TRBV3-2 NA NA CASSQESQVYGYTF TGTGCCAGCAGCCAAGAATCCCAGGTCTATGGCTACACCTTC
TRBJ1-2 TRBV6-2/TRBV6-3 NA TRBD1 CASSLPGQAPQGYTF TGTGCCAGCAGTTTACCGGGACAGGCCCCTCAAGGCTACACCTTC
TRBJ1-2 TRBV18 NA NA CASSPTTEAPANYGYTF TGTGCCAGCTCACCTACGACGGAAGCCCCAGCTAACTATGGCTACACCTTC
TRBJ2-7 TRBV27 NA TRBD1 CASRRQGDSYEQYF TGTGCCAGCAGACGACAGGGGGATTCCTACGAGCAGTACTTC
TRBJ2-2 TRBV7-9 NA NA CASSLQTANTGELFF TGTGCCAGCAGCTTACAGACGGCGAACACCGGGGAGCTGTTTTTT
TRBJ1-5 TRBV6-5 NA NA CASGDRTAANQPQHF TGTGCCAGCGGGGACCGGACAGCGGCCAATCAGCCCCAGCATTTT
TRBJ1-2 TRBV6-8 NA NA CASIKTVYGYTF TGTGCCAGCATAAAGACCGTTTATGGCTACACCTTC
TRBJ1-1 TRBV9 once NA CASSSRGVNTEAFF TGTGCCAGCAGCTCCCGCGGGGTGAACACTGAAGCTTTCTTT
TRBJ2-5 TRBV7-7 NA TRBD2 CASSFSGGYQETQYF TGTGCCAGCAGCTTTAGCGGGGGTTACCAAGAGACCCAGTACTTC
TRBJ1-2 TRBV2 NA NA CASSLTWTAGYGYTF TGTGCCAGCAGCCTAACCTGGACAGCGGGGTATGGCTACACCTTC
TRBJ2-5 TRBV27 NA TRBD2 CASSSGGEQETQYF TGTGCCAGCAGTTCCGGGGGGGAGCAAGAGACCCAGTACTTC
TRBJ1-5 TRBV3-1/TRBV3-2 NA NA CASSQVSGGNQPQHF TGTGCCAGCAGCCAAGTTAGCGGGGGCAATCAGCCCCAGCATTTT
TRBJ2-7 TRBV6-5 NA TRBD1 CASSSNSQGGPYEQYF TGTGCCAGCAGTTCCAACTCACAGGGGGGTCCCTACGAGCAGTACTTC
TRBJ2-5 TRBV7-9 once NA CASNRGVGTQYF TGTGCCAGCAATAGGGGTGTCGGGACCCAGTACTTC
TRBJ2-1 TRBV7-3 once TRBD2 CASSLYRGAYNEQFF TGTGCCAGCAGCTTATATCGGGGGGCCTACAATGAGCAGTTCTTC
TRBJ2-1 TRBV5-1 NA NA CASSWGPGVNEQFF TGCGCCAGCAGCTGGGGCCCGGGGGTCAATGAGCAGTTCTTC
TRBJ2-1 TRBV2 once NA CASGTKSGAYNEQFF TGTGCCAGCGGCACTAAATCCGGGGCTTACAATGAGCAGTTCTTC
TRBJ2-2 TRBV5-1 NA TRBD2 CASSSGTSGGGGELFF TGCGCCAGCAGCTCCGGGACTAGCGGGGGAGGCGGGGAGCTGTTTTTT
TRBJ2-3 TRBV9 NA TRBD2 CASSPRRLAGGGGTDTQYF TGTGCCAGCAGCCCCCGCCGACTAGCGGGGGGCGGAGGCACAGATACGCAGTATTTT
TRBJ2-2 TRBV19 NA NA CASSISPGGELFF TGTGCCAGTAGTATCTCCCCAGGAGGGGAGCTGTTTTTT